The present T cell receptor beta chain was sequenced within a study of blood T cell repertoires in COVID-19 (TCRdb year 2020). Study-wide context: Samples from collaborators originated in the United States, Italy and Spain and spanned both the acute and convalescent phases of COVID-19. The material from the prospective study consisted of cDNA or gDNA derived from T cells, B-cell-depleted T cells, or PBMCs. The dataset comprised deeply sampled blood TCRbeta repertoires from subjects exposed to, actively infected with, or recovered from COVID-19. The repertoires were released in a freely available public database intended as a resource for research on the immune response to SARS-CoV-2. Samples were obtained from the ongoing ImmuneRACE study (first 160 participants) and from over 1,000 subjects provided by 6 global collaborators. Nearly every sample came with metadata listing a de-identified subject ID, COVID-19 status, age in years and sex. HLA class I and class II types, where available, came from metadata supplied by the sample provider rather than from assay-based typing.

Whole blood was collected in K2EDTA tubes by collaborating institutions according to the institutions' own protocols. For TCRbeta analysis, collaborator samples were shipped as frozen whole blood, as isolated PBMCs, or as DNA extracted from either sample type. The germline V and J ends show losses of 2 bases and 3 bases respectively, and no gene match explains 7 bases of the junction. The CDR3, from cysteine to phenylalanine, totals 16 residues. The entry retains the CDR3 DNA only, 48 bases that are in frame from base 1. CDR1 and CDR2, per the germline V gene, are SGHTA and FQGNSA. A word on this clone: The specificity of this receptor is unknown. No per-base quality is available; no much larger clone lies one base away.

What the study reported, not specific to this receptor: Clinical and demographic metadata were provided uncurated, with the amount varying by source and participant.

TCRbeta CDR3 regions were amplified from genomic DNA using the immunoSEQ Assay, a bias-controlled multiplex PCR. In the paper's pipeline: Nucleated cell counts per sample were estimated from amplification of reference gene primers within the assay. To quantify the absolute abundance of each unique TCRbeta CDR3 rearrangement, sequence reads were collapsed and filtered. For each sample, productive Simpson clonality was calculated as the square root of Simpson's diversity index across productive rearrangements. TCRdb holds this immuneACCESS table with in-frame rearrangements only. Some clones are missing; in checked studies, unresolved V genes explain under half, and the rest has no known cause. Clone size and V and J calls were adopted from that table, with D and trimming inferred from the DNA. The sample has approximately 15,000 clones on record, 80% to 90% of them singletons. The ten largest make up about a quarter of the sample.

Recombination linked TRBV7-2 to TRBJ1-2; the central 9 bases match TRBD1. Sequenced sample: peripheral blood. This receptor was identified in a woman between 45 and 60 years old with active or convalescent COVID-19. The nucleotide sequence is TGTGCCAGCAGCTTACTCCGGGACAGGGTCGACTATGGCTACACCTTC. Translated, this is CASSLLRDRVDYGYTF.